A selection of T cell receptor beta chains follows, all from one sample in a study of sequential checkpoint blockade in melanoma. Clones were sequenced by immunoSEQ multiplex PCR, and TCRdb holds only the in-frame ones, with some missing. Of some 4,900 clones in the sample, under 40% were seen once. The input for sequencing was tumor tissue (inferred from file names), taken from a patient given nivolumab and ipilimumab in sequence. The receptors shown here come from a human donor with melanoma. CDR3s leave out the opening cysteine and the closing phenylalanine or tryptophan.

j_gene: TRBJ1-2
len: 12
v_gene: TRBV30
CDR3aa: AWSVKGSHYGYT

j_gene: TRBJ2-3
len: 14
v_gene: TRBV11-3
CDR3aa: ASSSPSHPSTDTQY

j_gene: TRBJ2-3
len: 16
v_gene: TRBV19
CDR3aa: ASSRTLLAGPSTDTQY

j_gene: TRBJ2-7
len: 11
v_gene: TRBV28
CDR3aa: ASTVPGAYEQY

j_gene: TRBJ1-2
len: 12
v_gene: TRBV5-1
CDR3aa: ASSQSTGDYGYT

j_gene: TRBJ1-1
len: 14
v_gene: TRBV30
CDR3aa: AWSVRGKPSNTEAF

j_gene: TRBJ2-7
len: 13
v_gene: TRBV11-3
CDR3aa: ASSLFGQEIYEQY

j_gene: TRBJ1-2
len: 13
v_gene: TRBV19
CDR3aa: ASSGRGQSNYGYT

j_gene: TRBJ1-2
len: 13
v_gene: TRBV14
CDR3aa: ASSQGDRVRHGYT

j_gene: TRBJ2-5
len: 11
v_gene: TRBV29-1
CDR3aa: SAGQGAGKTQY

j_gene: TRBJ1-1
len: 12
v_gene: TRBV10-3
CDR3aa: AISESQTNTEAF

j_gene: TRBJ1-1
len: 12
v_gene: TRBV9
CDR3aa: ASSPGTLNTEAF

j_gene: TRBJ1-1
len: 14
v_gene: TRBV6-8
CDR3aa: ASGPLRGSADTEAF

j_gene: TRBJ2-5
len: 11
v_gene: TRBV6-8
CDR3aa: ASSYSGEETQY

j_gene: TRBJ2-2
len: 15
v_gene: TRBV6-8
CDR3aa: ASSDPVGGGNTGELF

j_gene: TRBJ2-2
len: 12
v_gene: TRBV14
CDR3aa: ASTGSVITGELF

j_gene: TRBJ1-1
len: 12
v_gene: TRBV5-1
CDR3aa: ASSLGFGGTEAF

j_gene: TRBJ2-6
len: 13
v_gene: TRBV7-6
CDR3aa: ASRDPRSGANVLT

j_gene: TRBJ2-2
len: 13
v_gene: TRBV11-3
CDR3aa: ASSLERTSSGELF

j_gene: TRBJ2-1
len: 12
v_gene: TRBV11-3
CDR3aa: ASRSQREYNEQF

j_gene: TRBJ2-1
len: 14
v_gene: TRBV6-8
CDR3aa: ASSLVAQGPYNEQF

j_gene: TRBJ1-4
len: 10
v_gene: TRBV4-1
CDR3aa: ASSRQNEKLF

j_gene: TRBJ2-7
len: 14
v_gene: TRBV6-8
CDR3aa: ASSYSGTGWRYEQY

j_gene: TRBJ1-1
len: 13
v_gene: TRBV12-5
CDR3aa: ASGLTGGGYTEAF

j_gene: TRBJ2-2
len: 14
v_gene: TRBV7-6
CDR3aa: ASRTAGAANTGELF

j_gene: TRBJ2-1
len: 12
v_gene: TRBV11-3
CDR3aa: ASSSQGYYNEQF

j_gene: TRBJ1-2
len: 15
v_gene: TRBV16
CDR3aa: ASSQSRTGADNYGYT

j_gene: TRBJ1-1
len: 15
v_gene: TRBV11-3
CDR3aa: ASSFDRGGRRGTEAF

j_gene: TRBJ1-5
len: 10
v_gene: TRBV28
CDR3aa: ASSPNARPQH

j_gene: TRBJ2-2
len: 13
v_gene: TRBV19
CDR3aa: ASWGHGANTGELF

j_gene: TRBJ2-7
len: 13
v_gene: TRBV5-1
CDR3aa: ASSETAGPYYEQY

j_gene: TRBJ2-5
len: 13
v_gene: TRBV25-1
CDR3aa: ASSENSGSMETQY

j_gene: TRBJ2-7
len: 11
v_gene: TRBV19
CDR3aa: ASHSGSSYEQY

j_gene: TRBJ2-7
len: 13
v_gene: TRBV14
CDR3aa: ASSQDLGNIREQY

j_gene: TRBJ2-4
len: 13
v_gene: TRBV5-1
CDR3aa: ASSFKQGAKNIQY

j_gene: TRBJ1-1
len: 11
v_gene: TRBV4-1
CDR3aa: ASSQARGTEAF

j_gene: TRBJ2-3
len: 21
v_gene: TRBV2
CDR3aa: ASSARPDPGQAYRRRLTDTQY

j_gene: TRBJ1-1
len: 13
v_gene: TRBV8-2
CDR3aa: ASSLSDRVNTEAF

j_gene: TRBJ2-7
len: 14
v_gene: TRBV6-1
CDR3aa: ASSEAPSRTYGEQY

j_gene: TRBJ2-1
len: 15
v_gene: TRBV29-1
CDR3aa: SVEDPGGAGEGNEQF

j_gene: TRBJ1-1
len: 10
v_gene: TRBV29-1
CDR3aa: SVVQTYTEAF

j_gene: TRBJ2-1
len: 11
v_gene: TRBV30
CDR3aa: AWSLGGGDEQF

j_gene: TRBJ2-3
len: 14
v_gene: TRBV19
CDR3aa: ASSIDLTGRSDTQY

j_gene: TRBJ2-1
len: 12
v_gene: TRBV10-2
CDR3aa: ASSHSGVYNEQF

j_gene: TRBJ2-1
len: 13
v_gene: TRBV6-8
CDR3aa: ASRPLGLEGNEQF

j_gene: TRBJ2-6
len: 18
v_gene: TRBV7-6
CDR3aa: ASSPPWGAGGESGANVLT

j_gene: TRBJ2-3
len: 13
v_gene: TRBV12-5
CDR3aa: ASGLVTGAVDTQY